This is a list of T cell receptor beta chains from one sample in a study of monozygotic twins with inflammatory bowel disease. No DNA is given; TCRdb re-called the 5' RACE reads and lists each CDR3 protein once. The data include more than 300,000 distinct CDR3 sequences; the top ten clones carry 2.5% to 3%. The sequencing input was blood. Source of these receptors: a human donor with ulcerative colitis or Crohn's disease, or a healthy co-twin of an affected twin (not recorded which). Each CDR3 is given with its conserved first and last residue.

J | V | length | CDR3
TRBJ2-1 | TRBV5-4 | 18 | CASSRGGFRTGGRNEQFF
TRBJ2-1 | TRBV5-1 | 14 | CASSLEGVYNEQFF
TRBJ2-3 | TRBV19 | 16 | CASRGATRGNTDTQYF
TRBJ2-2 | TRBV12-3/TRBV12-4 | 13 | CASSLTSTGELFF
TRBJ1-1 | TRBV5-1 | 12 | CASSFDRLEAFF
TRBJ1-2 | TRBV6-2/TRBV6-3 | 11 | CASSYPTGVTF
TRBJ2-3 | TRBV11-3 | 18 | CASSSHYPTSGGLPAQYF
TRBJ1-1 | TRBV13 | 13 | CASSSSTLGEAFF
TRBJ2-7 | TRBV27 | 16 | CASSPSIGVLLYEQYF
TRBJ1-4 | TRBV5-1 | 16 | CASSWRDGAGGEKLFF
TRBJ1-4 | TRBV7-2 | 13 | CASTFPNQEKLFF
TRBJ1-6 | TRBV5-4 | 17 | CASSLANRPEHNSPLHF
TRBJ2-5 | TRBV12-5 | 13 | CASGPGGIETQYF
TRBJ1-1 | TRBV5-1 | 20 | CASSLGSPRFGGPLDAEAFF
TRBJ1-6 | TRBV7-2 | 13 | CASSPDYTSPLHF
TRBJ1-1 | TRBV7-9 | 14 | CASSLAVGGGEAFF
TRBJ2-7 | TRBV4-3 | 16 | CASSQVGVGGSYEQYF
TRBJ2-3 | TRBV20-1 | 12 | CSAPTSTDTQYF
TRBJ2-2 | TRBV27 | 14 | CASRRIRNTGELFF
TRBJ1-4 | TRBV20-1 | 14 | CSVRPAGLREKLFF
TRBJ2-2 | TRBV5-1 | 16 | CASRALFGEYTGELFF
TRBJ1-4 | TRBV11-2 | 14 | CASSSQDEGEKLFF
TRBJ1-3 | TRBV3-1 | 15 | CASSQVAGGENTIYF
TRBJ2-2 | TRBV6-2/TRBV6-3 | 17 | CASSYYPSGRGTGELFF
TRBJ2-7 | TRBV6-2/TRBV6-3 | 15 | CASTWTSGGTYEQYF
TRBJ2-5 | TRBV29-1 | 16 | CSVEDQDSLDQETQYF
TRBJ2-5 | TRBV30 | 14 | CAWSTVEGQETQYF
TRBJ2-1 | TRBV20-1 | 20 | CSAHSPPGLAGGPLYNEQFF
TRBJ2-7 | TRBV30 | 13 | CAWSVLRANEQYF
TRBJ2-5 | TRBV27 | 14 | CASSLSSTHETQYF
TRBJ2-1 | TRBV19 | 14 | CASSSAGGRVEQFF
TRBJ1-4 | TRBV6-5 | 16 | CASSYSGGSRYEKLFF
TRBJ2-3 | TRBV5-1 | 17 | CASSLAILTRSTDTQYF
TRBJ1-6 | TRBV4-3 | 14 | CASSQGQDNSPLHF
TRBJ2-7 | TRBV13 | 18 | CASSLGPPDRGLSYEQYF
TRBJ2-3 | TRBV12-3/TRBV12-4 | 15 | CASTLGQLRTDTQYF
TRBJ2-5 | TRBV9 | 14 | CASSEGQGAGTQYF
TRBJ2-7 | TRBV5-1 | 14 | CASSNGQLSYEQYF
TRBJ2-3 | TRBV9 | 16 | CASSVDQGESTDTQYF
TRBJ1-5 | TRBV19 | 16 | CASSIRRQVGNQPQHF
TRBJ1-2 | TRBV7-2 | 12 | CASSLDPGPFRF
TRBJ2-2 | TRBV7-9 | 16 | CASSLLRTANTGELFF
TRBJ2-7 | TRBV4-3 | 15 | CASSLGQGTLYEQYF
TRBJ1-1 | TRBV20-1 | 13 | CSASERGWTEAFF
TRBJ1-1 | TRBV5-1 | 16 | CASSVRDRGISTEAFF
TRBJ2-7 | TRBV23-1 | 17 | CASIPGLAGSHDYEQYF
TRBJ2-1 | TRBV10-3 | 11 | CAISEINEQFF
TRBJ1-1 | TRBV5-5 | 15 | CASSSFPTENTEAFF
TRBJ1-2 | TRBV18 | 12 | CASSLSGQGYTF
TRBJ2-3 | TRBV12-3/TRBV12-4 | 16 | CASSFRSGGAVDTQYF
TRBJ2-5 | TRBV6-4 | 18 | CASSGTHQGMRAKETQYF
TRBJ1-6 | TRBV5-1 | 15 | CASSYEAFLGSPLHF
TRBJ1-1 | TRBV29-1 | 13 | CSVKFRMNTEAFF